These 10 T cell receptor beta chains were sequenced from one sample in a study of T-cell memory formation after mild COVID-19. TCRdb processed the 5' RACE reads anew with MiXCR; each CDR3 protein has one entry. The sample yields around 200,000 distinct CDR3 sequences, 10% to 13% seen once. The sample consisted of PBMCs or a T cell subset sorted from them (not recorded which). Receptor source: a man in his late teens or twenties who had mild COVID-19 (a few samples of this study predate the infection). Cell type and time point are not known.

J is TRBJ2-3 and V is TRBV4-3; D gene ambiguous. The germline V and J ends were trimmed by 0 bases and 3 bases, with 4 bases remaining between them. Germline V CDR1 and CDR2: LGHNA, YSLEER. CDR3 length: 13 amino acids. The CDR3 sequence: CASSQDITDTQYF. The CDR3 region has the DNA TGCGCCAGCAGCCAAGATATAACAGATACGCAGTATTTT.

The genes are TRBV7-9 and TRBJ2-7; no definite D call. The CDR3 runs to 11 residues. V was trimmed by 5 bases and J by 7 bases, leaving 9 bases between them. Germline-derived CDR1 and CDR2 are SEHNR and FQNEAQ (reference sequence). The CDR3 spells CASSRVQEQYF. The CDR3 coding sequence is TGTGCCAGCAGCAGGGTGCAGGAGCAGTACTTC.

This clonotype was observed a few times. The chain joins TRBV19 to TRBJ2-7; D gene unclear. CDR3 length: 15 residues. V dropped 6 bases and J dropped 1 base, with 16 bases sitting between them. The germline V gene has CDR1 LNHDA and CDR2 SQIVND (reference sequence). Here the CDR3 reads CASSMALQRSYEQYF. The CDR3 nucleotides read TGTGCCAGTAGCATGGCACTGCAAAGATCCTACGAGCAGTACTTC. The full variable domain, with the rest looked up from reference TRBV19 and TRBJ2-7, is DGGITQSPKYLFRKEGQNVTLSCEQNLNHDAMYWYRQDPGQGLRLIYYSQIVNDFQKGDIAEGYSVSREKKESFPLTVTSAQKNPTAFYLCASSMALQRSYEQYFGPGTRLTVT.

The chain is built from TRBV12-3 or TRBV12-4 and TRBJ2-6; the D is unclear. Trimming stripped 3 bases from V and 5 bases from J, with 5 bases between. This CDR3 spans 13 amino acids. CDR3 protein: CASSFRWANVLTF. CDR3 in DNA: TGTGCCAGCAGTTTTAGGTGGGCCAACGTCCTGACTTTC.

The table lists this clonotype with a few counts. The chain recombines TRBV4-2 with TRBJ2-3; 8 bases align to TRBD1. The V gene's germline CDR1 is LGHNA and CDR2 YNFKEQ. J gave up 3 bases and V 6 bases, and 11 bases lay outside the gene matches. This CDR3 spans 16 amino acids. CDR3 in DNA: TGTGCCAGCAGTTCCGGGGCAGGGGGCGAAACAGATACGCAGTATTTT. Its protein product is CASSSGAGGETDTQYF.

The chain employs TRBV6-2 or TRBV6-3 and TRBJ1-2, with TRBD1 matching 8 bases. The CDR3 loop spans 15 amino acids. V shed 6 bases and J 8 bases; nucleotides not matched to a gene: 14. CDR1 is MNHEY, CDR2 SVGEGT, per germline. CDR3 loop: CASSREGPGGRGYTF. Here the CDR3 DNA reads TGTGCCAGCAGCCGAGAGGGCCCAGGGGGCCGCGGCTACACCTTC.

The genes are TRBV5-6 and TRBJ1-3; 10 positions agree with TRBD1. Germline lookup yields CDR1 SGHDT and CDR2 YYEEEE. The CDR3 sequence is 13 residues long. The junction had 4 bases not matched to a gene; V was cut back by 4 bases and J by 9 bases. The DNA for the CDR3 is TGTGCCAGCAGCCTTGGACAGGGGGTCACCATATATTTT. Its protein is CASSLGQGVTIYF. The full variable domain, with the rest looked up from reference TRBV5-6 and TRBJ1-3, is DAGVTQSPTHLIKTRGQQVTLRCSPKSGHDTVSWYQQALGQGPQFIFQYYEEEERQRGNFPDRFSGHQFPNYSSELNVNALLLGDSALYLCASSLGQGVTIYFGEGSWLTVV.

About this clonotype: An end of the junction differs from the germline gene, which may be a read error. V gene TRBV7-7 combines with J gene TRBJ2-5; no firm D call. Germline assignment: CDR1 SSHAT and CDR2 FNYEAQ (reference sequence). The CDR3 is 13 amino acids. CDR3 protein: CASSLQNQETQYF. As DNA, the CDR3 is TGTGCTAGCAGCCTCCAAAACCAAGAGACCCAGTACTTC.

This clonotype was observed a handful of times. This chain connects TRBV9 to TRBJ2-3, with TRBD1 identical over 10 bases. The CDR3 extends over 14 amino acids. The germline V gene has CDR1 SGDLS and CDR2 YYNGEE. Trimming at V came to 4 bases and at J to 8 bases, leaving 7 bases not matched to a gene. In DNA, the CDR3 is TGTGCCAGCAGCCGCGGGACAGGGGCCTCTACGCAGTATTTT. This sequence encodes CASSRGTGASTQYF.

The chain carries TRBV5-1 and TRBJ2-1; D unresolved. The germline CDR1 and CDR2 sequences are SGHRS and YFSETQ. V lost 0 bases and J lost 0, with 7 bases in between. CDR3 size: 15 residues. CDR3 DNA: TGCGCCAGCAGCTTGGACCTGGCCTCCTACAATGAGCAGTTCTTC. It specifies CASSLDLASYNEQFF.